This T cell receptor beta chain was identified in a study of T cells in Graves' hyperthyroidism and ophthalmopathy. The table lists this clonotype with many counts. Antigen: not known. The ends were cut back, 6 bases at V and 4 bases at J, with 22 bases in the middle. The CDR3 runs 16 residues. Germline CDR1 SQVTM, CDR2 ANQGSEA. Diagnoses used clinical symptoms, serum thyroxine and TRAb, thyroid ultrasound and orbital computed tomography. Study outcomes and limitations: A model built on 13 V-J features separated ophthalmopathy from stable hyperthyroidism.

The TCR beta CDR3 regions underwent amplification using RNA transcripts as the source. The primer set for the first-round RT-PCR of the TCR CDR3 was HTBI. TCRdb ran MiXCR on the multiplex PCR reads and lists one entry per CDR3 protein. The sample holds fewer than 250,000 distinct CDR3 sequences; 16% are singletons and the top ten take around 26%. Specimen: blood. The sequence was obtained from a woman between 18 and 29 years old with Graves' ophthalmopathy. The V and J genes are TRBV29-1 and TRBJ2-4, with D possibly being TRBD1 or TRBD2 (5 bases each). CDR3: CSVGVWDGTGKNIQYF. In DNA, the CDR3 is TGCAGCGTGGGAGTTTGGGACGGTACTGGGAAAAACATTCAGTACTTC. Using reference TRBV29-1 and TRBJ2-4 for the parts outside the CDR3, the full variable domain is SAVISQKPSRDICQRGTSLTIQCQVDSQVTMMFWYRQQPGQSLTLIATANQGSEATYESGFVIDKFPISRPNLTFSTLTVSNMSPEDSSIYLCSVGVWDGTGKNIQYFGAGTRLSVL.